These 3 T cell receptor beta chains came from one sample sequenced in a study of blood T cell repertoires in COVID-19. Assay: immunoSEQ multiplex PCR; the TCRdb copy retains only in-frame clones and omits some. The repertoire has around 280,000 clones, 90% of them found once; the top ten carry less than 2%. The sample consisted of PBMCs or T cells enriched from blood (not recorded which). These TCRs come from a woman aged 18 to 35 with acute COVID-19.

The V and J genes are TRBV4-2 and TRBJ1-2; tentative D call: TRBD1 (5 bases). The CDR3 totals 15 residues. Germline-derived CDR1 and CDR2 are LGHNA and YNFKEQ. Trimming cost V 0 bases and J 4 bases, with 12 bases left between them. CDR3 sequence reads: CASSQDLRATYGYTF. DNA for the CDR3: TGTGCCAGCAGCCAAGATCTCAGGGCAACCTATGGCTACACCTTC.

The V gene is TRBV7-2, the J gene TRBJ2-2; 12 bases map to TRBD1. J gave up 7 bases and V 1 base, and 7 bases lay outside the gene matches. The V gene's germline CDR1 is SGHTA and CDR2 FQGNSA. The length of the CDR3 is 17 residues. In DNA form, the CDR3 reads TGTGCCAGCAGCTTAGTTGGGACAGGGGGCGCGAGCGGGGAGCTGTTTTTT. It codes for CASSLVGTGGASGELFF.

The chain uses TRBV18 and TRBJ2-5, with 9 bases identical to TRBD1. The CDR3 runs 18 residues. J lost 3 bases, V lost 3 bases, and 14 bases had no gene match. Germline loops: CDR1 KGHSH, CDR2 LQKENI. CDR3 bases: TGTGCCAGCTCACCTAAGCCGGCCCGGGACAGGGTGGAAGAGACCCAGTACTTC. This sequence encodes CASSPKPARDRVEETQYF.